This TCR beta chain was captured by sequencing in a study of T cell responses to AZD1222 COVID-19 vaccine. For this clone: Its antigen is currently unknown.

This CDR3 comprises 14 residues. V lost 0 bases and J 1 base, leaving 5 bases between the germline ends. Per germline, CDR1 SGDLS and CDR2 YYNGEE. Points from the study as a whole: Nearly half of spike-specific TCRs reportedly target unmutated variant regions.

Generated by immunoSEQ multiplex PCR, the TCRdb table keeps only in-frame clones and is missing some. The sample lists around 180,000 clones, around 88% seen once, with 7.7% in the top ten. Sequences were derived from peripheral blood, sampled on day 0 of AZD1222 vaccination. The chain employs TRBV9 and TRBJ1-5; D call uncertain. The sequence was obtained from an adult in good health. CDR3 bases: TGTGCCAGCAGCGTAGTGGGCAGCAATCAGCCCCAGCATTTT. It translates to CASSVVGSNQPQHF.